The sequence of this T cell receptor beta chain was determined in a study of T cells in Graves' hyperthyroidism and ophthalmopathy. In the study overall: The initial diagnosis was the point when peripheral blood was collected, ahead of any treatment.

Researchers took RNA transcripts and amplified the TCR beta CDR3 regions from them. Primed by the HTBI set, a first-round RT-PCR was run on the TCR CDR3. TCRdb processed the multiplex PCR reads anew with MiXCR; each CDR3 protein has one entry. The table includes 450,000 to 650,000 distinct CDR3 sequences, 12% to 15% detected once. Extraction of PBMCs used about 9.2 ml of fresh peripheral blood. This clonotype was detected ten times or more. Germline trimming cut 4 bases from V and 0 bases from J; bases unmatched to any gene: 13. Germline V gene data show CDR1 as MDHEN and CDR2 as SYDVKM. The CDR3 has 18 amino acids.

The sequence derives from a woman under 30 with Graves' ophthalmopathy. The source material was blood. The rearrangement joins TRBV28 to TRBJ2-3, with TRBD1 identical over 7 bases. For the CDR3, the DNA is TGTGCCAGCAGTTACCTGACAGGGATAATCCTGAGCACAGATACGCAGTATTTT. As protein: CASSYLTGIILSTDTQYF.